The 30 T cell receptor beta chains below were found in one sample sequenced in a study of patients and donors after allogeneic stem cell transplantation. One entry per CDR3 protein, called by TCRdb with MiXCR from the RT-PCR reads. The repertoire holds fewer than 25,000 distinct CDR3 sequences, with about 45% as singletons. Sequencing used blood, either unsorted or a sorted T cell fraction (not recorded which). The receptor source for this set is a human donor who was either an allogeneic HSCT recipient or a stem cell or donor lymphocyte infusion donor (not recorded which). It is not recorded whose cells these are; they may come from a transplant donor.

The sample holds a few counts of this clonotype. The V and J genes are TRBV5-1 and TRBJ2-1; 9 bases are a match to TRBD1. CDR1 and CDR2 from the germline V gene are SGHRS and YFSETQ. CDR3 length: 16 amino acids. The J segment lost 4 bases and the V segment lost 3 bases, leaving 8 bases of the junction unmatched. DNA for the CDR3: TGCGCCAGCAGCTCATCCGGGACAGGGCTATACAATGAGCAGTTCTTC. It specifies CASSSSGTGLYNEQFF.

The chain employs TRBV6-5 and TRBJ1-5; TRBD1 agrees at 7 bases. CDR1 and CDR2 (germline): MNHEY, SVGAGI. The CDR3 totals 13 residues. V was pared by 9 bases and J by 5 bases, with 7 bases of the junction left unmatched. CDR3 sequence (DNA): TGTGCCAGTAGAGACAGGGTCGATCAGCCCCAGCATTTT. Encoded protein: CASRDRVDQPQHF.

This clonotype was counted between two and nine times. The V call is TRBV6-5, the J call TRBJ1-5, with 7 nucleotides matching TRBD1. The CDR3 is 17 amino acids. Trimming at V came to 4 bases and at J to 2 bases, leaving 11 bases not matched to a gene. Germline-derived CDR1 and CDR2 are MNHEY and SVGAGI. CDR3 nucleotide sequence: TGTGCCAGCAGTTCTCTCTGGACAGGACGAGGCAATCAGCCCCAGCATTTT. This gives the protein CASSSLWTGRGNQPQHF.

The CDR3 loop reads CASSLSGGVRNEQFF. The CDR3 bases are TGTGCCAGCAGTCTTAGCGGGGGAGTCAGGAATGAGCAGTTCTTC. The chain joins TRBV6-5 to TRBJ2-1, with 9 bases identical to TRBD2. This CDR3 comprises 15 residues. Germline assignment: CDR1 MNHEY and CDR2 SVGAGI. J lost 7 bases, V lost 5 bases, and 9 bases had no gene match.

This clonotype was found a few times. The chain combines TRBV20-1 with TRBJ1-5, with D unresolved. The CDR3 runs to 15 residues. In germline, CDR1 is DFQATT, CDR2 SNEGSKA (reference sequence). Deletions cut 2 bases from V and 2 bases from J, with 13 bases between. CDR3 amino acids: CSARSPFMGNQPQHF. The CDR3 bases are TGCAGTGCTAGATCCCCCTTTATGGGCAATCAGCCCCAGCATTTT.

This clonotype has a handful of counts. The chain recombines TRBV18 with TRBJ2-1, with D tentatively TRBD1 or TRBD2 (6 bases each). The CDR3 is 20 residues long. The germline V gene has CDR1 KGHSH and CDR2 LQKENI. V was shortened by 1 base and J by 4 bases, with 26 bases between the two germline ends. CDR3: CASSPLILPGANGRYNEQFF. The CDR3 DNA sequence: TGTGCCAGCTCACCACTTATTCTTCCGGGGGCCAACGGACGGTACAATGAGCAGTTCTTC.

This chain links TRBV12-3 or TRBV12-4 with TRBJ2-2; weak D call: TRBD2 (7 bases). The CDR3 runs to 19 residues. With 7 bases removed from V and 4 bases from J, the gap between germline ends came to 28 bases. In DNA form, the CDR3 reads TGTGCCAGCACCCCCCGGGGGCGGGAGCTTTTAACTAGCACCGGGGAGCTGTTTTTT. Amino acid sequence: CASTPRGRELLTSTGELFF.

The rearrangement links TRBV18 to TRBJ2-6, with 9 bases fitting TRBD1. The V gene end was trimmed by 3 bases and the J gene end by 4 bases; junction bases not matched to a gene: 4. This CDR3 has 16 amino acids. In germline, CDR1 is KGHSH, CDR2 LQKENI. Written as DNA, the CDR3 is TGTGCCAGCTCACCGGGACAGGGCGCCGGGGCCAACGTCCTGACTTTC. Translation: CASSPGQGAGANVLTF.

In regard to this clonotype: This may come from a read error, since a much larger clone is one base off. This CDR3 is missing its conserved last phenylalanine or tryptophan, likely due to a read error. CDR3 DNA sequence: TGTGCCAGCAGCCAAGGTTATGGCAGGGAAAATAATTCACCCCTCCACTTG. Translation gives CASSQGYGRENNSPLHL. V is TRBV4-2 and J is TRBJ1-6; D is perhaps TRBD1 (5 bases). The CDR3 totals 17 residues. Trimming removed 1 base at V and 5 bases at J, with 15 bases between. CDR1 LGHNA and CDR2 YNFKEQ come from the germline V gene.

This clonotype occurred a few times. This sequence joins TRBV12-3 or TRBV12-4 and TRBJ1-4, with unresolved D. V was trimmed by 1 base and J by 4 bases, leaving 7 bases between them. The CDR3 runs 14 residues. The CDR3 region has the DNA TGTGCCAGCAGTTTAGTAGGGATTAATGAAAAACTGTTTTTT. Translated, it gives CASSLVGINEKLFF.

A few counts support this clonotype. The chain couples TRBV6-6 to TRBJ1-3; D is uncertain. Trimming removed 2 bases at V and 0 bases at J, with 8 bases between. CDR1 is MNHNY, CDR2 SVGAGI, per germline (reference sequence). The CDR3 has 15 residues. For the CDR3, the DNA is TGTGCCAGCAGTTACGGCAAAAGCTCTGGAAACACCATATATTTT. Residues: CASSYGKSSGNTIYF.

V and J are TRBV12-3 or TRBV12-4 and TRBJ2-1; a possible D gene is TRBD2 (5 bases). V dropped 0 bases and J dropped 2 bases, with 8 bases sitting between them. The CDR3 has 15 residues. For the CDR3, the DNA is TGTGCCAGCAGTTTAGCGGGAGTCGCCTACAATGAGCAGTTCTTC. Translation gives CASSLAGVAYNEQFF.

V and J are TRBV5-1 and TRBJ2-7; possibly TRBD1 for D (6 bases). Deletions cut 4 bases from V and 2 bases from J, with 13 bases between. The CDR3 loop spans 14 amino acids. Germline CDR1 and CDR2: SGHRS and YFSETQ. This chain's CDR3 is CASSTTGFAYEQYF. CDR3 sequence (DNA): TGCGCCAGCAGCACGACAGGATTCGCCTACGAGCAGTACTTC.

This clonotype was picked up one time. The chain has TRBV4-1 and TRBJ2-7, with a tentative D call TRBD1 (5 bases). The germline gives CDR1 MGHRA, CDR2 YSYEKL. With 2 bases removed from V and 2 bases from J, the gap between germline ends came to 13 bases. The CDR3 runs 15 residues. This CDR3 is CASSQWQVGPYEQYF. The DNA of the CDR3 is TGCGCCAGCAGCCAATGGCAGGTGGGGCCCTACGAGCAGTACTTC.

The chain is built from TRBV6-5 and TRBJ1-2; D is perhaps TRBD1 (6 bases). Trimming removed 5 bases at V and 4 bases at J, with 17 bases between. The V gene's germline CDR1 is MNHEY and CDR2 SVGAGI. The CDR3 runs to 15 residues. CDR3 bases: TGTGCCAGCAGTATGACCGGGACAACGACCTATGGCTACACCTTC. This codes for CASSMTGTTTYGYTF.

This chain connects TRBV2 to TRBJ2-2; 8 bases are a match to TRBD2. The ends lost 4 bases at V and 5 bases at J; junction bases unmatched: 3. This CDR3 is built from 14 residues. Germline V gene data show CDR1 as SNHLY and CDR2 as FYNNEI. The CDR3 region has the DNA TGTGCCAGCAGTGGGCTAGCGGGTACCGGGGAGCTGTTTTTT. Protein product: CASSGLAGTGELFF.

The gene calls are TRBV28 and TRBJ1-2; D uncertain. Germline V gene sequence: CDR1 MDHEN, CDR2 SYDVKM. This CDR3 region has 15 residues. V was trimmed by 5 bases and J by 5 bases, leaving 18 bases between them. Written as DNA, the CDR3 is TGTGCCAGCAGTCCCGGACCTCTATTAGGGTATGGCTACACCTTC. Protein product: CASSPGPLLGYGYTF.

This clonotype was picked up a small number of times. This sequence joins TRBV7-9 and TRBJ1-5; 7 nucleotides agree with TRBD1. The CDR3 is made up of 14 amino acids. CDR1 and CDR2 from the germline V gene are SEHNR and FQNEAQ (reference sequence). The junction had 3 bases not matched to a gene; V was cut back by 1 base and J by 6 bases. The CDR3 nucleotides read TGTGCCAGCAGCTTAGGCCAGGGGGGTCAGCCCCAGCATTTT. This encodes CASSLGQGGQPQHF. The full variable domain, in which reference TRBV7-9 and TRBJ1-5 provide the parts outside the CDR3, is DTGVSQNPRHKITKRGQNVTFRCDPISEHNRLYWYRQTLGQGPEFLTYFQNEAQLEKSRLLSDRFSAERPKGSFSTLEIQRTEQGDSAMYLCASSLGQGGQPQHFGDGTRLSIL.

There are a few counts of this clonotype. This rearrangement joins TRBV12-3 or TRBV12-4 to TRBJ2-5; D ambiguous. The V gene lost 6 bases and the J gene lost 5 bases, with 13 bases spanning the gap. This CDR3 contains 13 residues. This CDR3 is CASRPMGGETQYF. CDR3 sequence (DNA): TGTGCCAGCAGACCCATGGGTGGGGAGACCCAGTACTTC.

The V and J genes are TRBV11-1 and TRBJ2-3; D unresolved. V was pared by 6 bases and J by 2 bases, with 12 bases between. The germline gives CDR1 SGHAT, CDR2 FQDESV (reference sequence). This CDR3 comprises 14 residues. CDR3 amino acids: CASRREWNTDTQYF. CDR3 DNA: TGTGCCAGCAGGCGTGAATGGAACACAGATACGCAGTATTTT.

This clonotype came up a few times. The J gene is TRBJ1-2, the V gene TRBV5-1; D possibly corresponds to TRBD1 (6 bases). Germline CDR1 SGHRS, CDR2 YFSETQ. This CDR3 comprises 14 residues. The V end was cut by 0 bases, the J end by 4 bases, with 10 bases between. The CDR3 DNA follows: TGCGCCAGCAGCTTGGACGGGGGCCTCTATGGCTACACCTTC. Translating it yields CASSLDGGLYGYTF.

This chain connects TRBV11-2 to TRBJ2-2; D is unclear. Between the trimmed V and J ends, which lost 4 bases and 3 bases, there was a span of 9 bases. The V gene's germline CDR1 is SGHAT and CDR2 FQNNGV. CDR3 length equals 14 residues. CDR3 amino acids: CASSSWVDTGELFF. CDR3 coding DNA: TGTGCCAGCAGCTCTTGGGTCGACACCGGGGAGCTGTTTTTT.

The CDR3: CASSLSADTQYF. Written as DNA, the CDR3 is TGCGCCAGCAGCTTGTCGGCAGATACGCAGTATTTT. The chain uses TRBV5-1 and TRBJ2-3; no firm D call. CDR1 is SGHRS, CDR2 YFSETQ, per germline. The CDR3 covers 12 residues. V was pared by 1 base and J by 4 bases, with 4 bases between.

The chain couples TRBV5-6 to TRBJ2-5, with 7 bases that match TRBD1. V was pared by 0 bases and J by 1 base, with 9 bases of the junction left unmatched. Germline assignment: CDR1 SGHDT and CDR2 YYEEEE. The CDR3 contains 17 residues. The CDR3 spells CASSLAFVGTVQETQYF. The CDR3 region has the DNA TGTGCCAGCAGCTTGGCCTTCGTTGGGACAGTCCAAGAGACCCAGTACTTC.

The chain carries TRBV7-9 and TRBJ2-2; unclear D gene. Trimming cost V 2 bases and J 5 bases, with 18 bases left between them. The CDR3 is 17 residues long. Germline V gives CDR1 SEHNR, CDR2 FQNEAQ (reference sequence). The CDR3 region is CASSLRRVSDSTGELFF. Written as DNA, the CDR3 is TGTGCCAGCAGCTTACGCCGGGTCTCAGACTCTACCGGGGAGCTGTTTTTT.

V gene TRBV12-3 or TRBV12-4 combines with J gene TRBJ2-2, with a possible D match to TRBD2 (6 bases). This CDR3 contains 13 residues. V was pared by 5 bases and J by 6 bases, with 10 bases between. CDR3 DNA sequence: TGTGCCAGCAGTCCCTGGGGGGCCGGGGAGCTGTTTTTT. Translated: CASSPWGAGELFF.

The chain combines TRBV29-1 with TRBJ2-3; D is undetermined. The CDR3 is made up of 14 amino acids. V lost 3 bases and J 6 bases, leaving 16 bases between the germline ends. CDR1 and CDR2 (germline): SQVTM, ANQGSEA. The CDR3 bases are TGCAGCGTTGAGGGTCCGAGACCTGGGGATACGCAGTATTTT. This sequence encodes CSVEGPRPGDTQYF.

This chain links TRBV19 with TRBJ1-5, with D perhaps matching TRBD1 (5 bases). The V gene lost 7 bases and the J gene lost 0 bases, with 10 bases spanning the gap. Germline CDR1 and CDR2: LNHDA and SQIVND (reference sequence). The CDR3 runs to 14 residues. The CDR3 DNA reads as TGTGCCAGTAAGAGCGACAGTAGCAATCAGCCCCAGCATTTT. This codes for CASKSDSSNQPQHF.

V and J are TRBV12-5 and TRBJ1-1; TRBD1 aligns across 8 bases. The V and J ends lost 6 bases and 0 bases, in that order; junction bases with no gene match: 12. This CDR3 spans 17 amino acids. Germline CDR1 LGHNT, CDR2 FRNRAP. CDR3 protein: CASGHPTGGRLNTEAFF. The CDR3 region has the DNA TGTGCTAGTGGCCATCCCACAGGGGGTCGGTTGAACACTGAAGCTTTCTTT.

This clonotype came up a few times. The chain employs TRBV7-9 and TRBJ1-1; perhaps TRBD1 as D (5 bases). Deletions cut 5 bases from V and 5 bases from J, with 15 bases between. Germline-derived CDR1 and CDR2 are SEHNR and FQNEAQ (reference sequence). The length of the CDR3 is 14 residues. CDR3 protein: CASSPWDGGTEAFF. The DNA of the CDR3 is TGTGCCAGCAGCCCCTGGGACGGCGGGACTGAAGCTTTCTTT.